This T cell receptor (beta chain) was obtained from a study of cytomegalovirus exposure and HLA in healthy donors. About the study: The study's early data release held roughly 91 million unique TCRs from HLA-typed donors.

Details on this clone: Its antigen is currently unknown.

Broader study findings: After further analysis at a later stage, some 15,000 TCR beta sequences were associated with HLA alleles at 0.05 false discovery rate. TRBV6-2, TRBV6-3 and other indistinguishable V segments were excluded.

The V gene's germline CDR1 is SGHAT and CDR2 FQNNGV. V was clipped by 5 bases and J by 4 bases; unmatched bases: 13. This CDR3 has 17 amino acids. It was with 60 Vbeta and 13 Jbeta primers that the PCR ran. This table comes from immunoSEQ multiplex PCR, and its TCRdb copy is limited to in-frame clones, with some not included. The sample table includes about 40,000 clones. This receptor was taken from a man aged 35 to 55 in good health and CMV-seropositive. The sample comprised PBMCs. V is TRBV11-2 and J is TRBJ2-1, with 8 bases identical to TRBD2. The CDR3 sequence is CASSPYLRTSRYNEQFF. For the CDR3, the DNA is TGTGCCAGCAGCCCATACCTACGGACTAGCAGATACAATGAGCAGTTCTTC. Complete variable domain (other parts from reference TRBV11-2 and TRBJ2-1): EAGVAQSPRYKIIEKRQSVAFWCNPISGHATLYWYQQILGQGPKLLIQFQNNGVVDDSQLPKDRFSAERLKGVDSTLKIQPAKLEDSAVYLCASSPYLRTSRYNEQFFGPGTRLTVL.